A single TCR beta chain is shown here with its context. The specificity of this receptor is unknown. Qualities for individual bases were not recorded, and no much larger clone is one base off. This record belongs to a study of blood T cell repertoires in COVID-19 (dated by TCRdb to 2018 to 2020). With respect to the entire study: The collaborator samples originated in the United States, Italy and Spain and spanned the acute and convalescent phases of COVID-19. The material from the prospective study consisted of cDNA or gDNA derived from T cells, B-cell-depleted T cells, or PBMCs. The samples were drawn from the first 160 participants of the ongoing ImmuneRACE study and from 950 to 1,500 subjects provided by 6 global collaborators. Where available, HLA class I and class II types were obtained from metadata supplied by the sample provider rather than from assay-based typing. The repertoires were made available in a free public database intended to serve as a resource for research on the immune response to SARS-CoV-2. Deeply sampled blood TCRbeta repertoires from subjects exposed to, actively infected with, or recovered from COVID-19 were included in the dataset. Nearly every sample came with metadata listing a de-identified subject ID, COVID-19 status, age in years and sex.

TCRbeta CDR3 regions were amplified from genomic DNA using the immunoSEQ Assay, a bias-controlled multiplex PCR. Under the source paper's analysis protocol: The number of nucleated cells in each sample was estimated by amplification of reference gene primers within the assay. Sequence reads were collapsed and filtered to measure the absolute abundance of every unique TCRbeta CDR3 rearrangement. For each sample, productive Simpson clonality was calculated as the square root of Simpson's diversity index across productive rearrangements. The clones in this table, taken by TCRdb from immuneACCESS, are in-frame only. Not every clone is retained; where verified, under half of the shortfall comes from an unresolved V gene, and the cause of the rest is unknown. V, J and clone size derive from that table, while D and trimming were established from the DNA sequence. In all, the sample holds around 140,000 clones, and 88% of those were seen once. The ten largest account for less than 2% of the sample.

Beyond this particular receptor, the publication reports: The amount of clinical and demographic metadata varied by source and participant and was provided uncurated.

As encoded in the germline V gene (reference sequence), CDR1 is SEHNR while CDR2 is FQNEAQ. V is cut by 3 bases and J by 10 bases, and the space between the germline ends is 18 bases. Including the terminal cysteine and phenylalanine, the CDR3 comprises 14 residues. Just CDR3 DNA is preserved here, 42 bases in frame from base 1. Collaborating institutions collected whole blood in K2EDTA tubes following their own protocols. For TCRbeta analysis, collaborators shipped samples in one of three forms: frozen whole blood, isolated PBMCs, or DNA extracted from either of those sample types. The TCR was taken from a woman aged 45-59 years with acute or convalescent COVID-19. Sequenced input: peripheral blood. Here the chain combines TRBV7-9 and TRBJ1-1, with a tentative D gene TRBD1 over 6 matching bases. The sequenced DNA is TGTGCCAGCAGCTTGACAGGTCAGACCAGGGTAGCTTTCTTT. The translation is CASSLTGQTRVAFF.